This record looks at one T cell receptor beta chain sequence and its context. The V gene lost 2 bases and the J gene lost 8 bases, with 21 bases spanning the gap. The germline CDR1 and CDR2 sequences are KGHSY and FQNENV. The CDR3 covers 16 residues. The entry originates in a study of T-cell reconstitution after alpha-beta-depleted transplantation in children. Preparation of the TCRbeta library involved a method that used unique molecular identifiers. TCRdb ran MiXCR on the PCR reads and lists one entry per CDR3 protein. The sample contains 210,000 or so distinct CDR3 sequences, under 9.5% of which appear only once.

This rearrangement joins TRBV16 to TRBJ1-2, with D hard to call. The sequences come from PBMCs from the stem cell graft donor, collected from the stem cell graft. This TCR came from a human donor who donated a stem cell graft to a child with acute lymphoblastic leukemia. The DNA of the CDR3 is TGTGCCAGCAGCCAAGCCCGACATGCCGCCTCCTGGGGCTACACCTTC. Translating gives CASSQARHAASWGYTF.